One sample yielded the 15 T cell receptor beta chains listed below, sequenced in a study of monozygotic twins with inflammatory bowel disease. After re-calling the 5' RACE reads, TCRdb lists one entry per CDR3 protein, DNA absent. The specimen's table records roughly 100,000 distinct CDR3 sequences. The sample comprised blood. The receptors were gathered from a human donor with ulcerative colitis or Crohn's disease, or a healthy co-twin of an affected twin (not recorded which).

CDR3 protein: CSARDGTGGGYNSPLHF. This rearrangement joins TRBV20-1 to TRBJ1-6; no DNA is available, so the TRBD1 call from TCRdb remains unchecked. The germline V gene has CDR1 DFQATT and CDR2 SNEGSKA (reference sequence). The CDR3 extends over 17 amino acids.

This chain uses TRBV20-1 with TRBJ2-1; the TRBD2 assignment by TCRdb is unverifiable without DNA. CDR3 size: 15 residues. Germline loops: CDR1 DFQATT, CDR2 SNEGSKA (reference sequence). This chain's CDR3 is CSARDLGLLNVEQFF.

CDR3 sequence reads: CSAPAPRGNRGGYTF. This chain uses TRBV20-1 with TRBJ1-2; as DNA is missing, the TRBD1 call by TCRdb cannot be tested. The CDR3 loop spans 15 amino acids. Germline V gene lookup returns CDR1 DFQATT and CDR2 SNEGSKA (reference sequence).

This chain joins TRBV5-1 and TRBJ1-6. The CDR3 contains 14 residues. Germline V gives CDR1 SGHRS, CDR2 YFSETQ. CDR3 amino acids: CASSLWQTNSPLHF.

CDR3 in amino acids: CASSLSGLGGNNQPQHF. The chain recombines TRBV5-5 with TRBJ1-5; the TCRdb D gene call, TRBD1, has no DNA to confirm it. CDR1 is SGHKS, CDR2 YYEKEE, per germline (reference sequence). This CDR3 spans 17 amino acids.

The V and J genes are TRBV12-3 or TRBV12-4 and TRBJ2-7; TCRdb returns TRBD2, unconfirmable since there is no DNA. The CDR3 covers 14 residues. The CDR3 spells CASRPGLALYEQYF.

The chain joins TRBV12-3 or TRBV12-4 to TRBJ2-4; checking the TCRdb D call of TRBD1 is not possible without DNA. CDR3 length: 14 residues. The chain's CDR3 is CASSFGGGDGIQYF.

This sequence joins TRBV28 and TRBJ2-6. This CDR3 is built from 14 residues. Germline V gene sequence: CDR1 MDHEN, CDR2 SYDVKM. The CDR3 loop is CASSFPSGANVLTF.

The chain uses TRBV12-3 or TRBV12-4 and TRBJ1-5. The CDR3 sequence is 14 residues long. The CDR3: CASSPRRSNQPQHF.

This chain uses TRBV4-3 with TRBJ1-1. The CDR3 contains 16 residues. Germline V gives CDR1 LGHNA, CDR2 YSLEER. The chain's CDR3 is CASSQDRQTVNTEAFF.

V usage is TRBV3-1 and J usage is TRBJ2-5. In germline, CDR1 is LGHDT, CDR2 YNNKEL (reference sequence). This CDR3 region has 12 residues. The CDR3: CASSQDRETQYF.

The chain employs TRBV6-1 and TRBJ2-1; the D call from TCRdb, TRBD1, cannot be confirmed without DNA. The CDR3 covers 15 residues. Germline V CDR1 and CDR2: MNHNS, SASEGT. The CDR3 here is CASSEEGAWGDEQFF.

The chain couples TRBV5-5 to TRBJ2-1; no DNA is available, so the TRBD2 call from TCRdb remains unchecked. The CDR3 has 13 amino acids. CDR1 is SGHKS and CDR2 is YYEKEE in the germline V gene (reference sequence). This chain's CDR3 is CASSEGLVLEQFF.

The V call is TRBV6-6, the J call TRBJ1-6. The CDR3 contains 11 residues. Germline V lookup: CDR1 MNHNY, CDR2 SVGAGI (reference sequence). The CDR3 sequence: CASSYNSPLHF.

The chain employs TRBV4-3 and TRBJ2-3; TCRdb names TRBD2, which stays unverified in the absence of DNA. CDR1 and CDR2 (germline): LGHNA, YSLEER. The CDR3 loop spans 14 amino acids. The CDR3 loop is CASSPSPGEGMQYF.